This TCR beta chain was sequenced for a study of tumor and adjacent non-tumor tissue in lung cancer (dated by TCRdb to 2017 to 2018). The study in broad terms: Patients with adenocarcinoma (12), squamous cell carcinoma (2) and small cell lung cancer (1) were included in the cohort. Among the roughly 15 patients, ages ranged from about 31 to 80 years, some ten were men and 5 were women, and disease was TNM stage I to III. Sequencing generated a total of 130,000,000 or so productive TCRbeta reads, averaging approximately 4 million reads per sample. Using bulk TCRbeta repertoires from over 14 lung cancer patients, the study set lung tumor tissue side by side with matched distant non-tumor lung tissue. TCRbeta CDR3 sequencing was performed on thirty paired specimens, with one tumor sample and one normal lung sample collected per patient.

Cut back by 1 base and 0 bases, the V and J ends lie 10 bases apart. The CDR3 has 15 amino acids, counting the end cysteine and phenylalanine. The retained sequence is limited to the CDR3, 45 bases, with the frame set at the first base. Bulk unsorted tissue served as the source for RNA extraction, and RNA quality was assessed using a NanoDrop ND-1000 and an Agilent 2100. Normal lung samples were distant non-tumor tissue taken more than 3 cm from the tumor edge. Newly diagnosed lung cancer patients without prior chemotherapy who had been admitted for thoracic surgery in China between August and November 2014 were enrolled as donors. Patients who had received previous radiotherapy or chemotherapy, or who had another concurrent cancer, were excluded from the study. Surgical tissue pieces of roughly 1-2.2 cm3 were preserved in RNAlater solution and stored at -80 °C until use. This clonotype was counted many times. The specificity of this receptor is unknown. It has no much larger one-base neighbor in the sample; base qualities were not kept.

General findings and caveats noted by the study authors: With only approximately 16 patients in the cohort, the authors noted that larger samples and more detailed clinical data are needed. Tumor tissue showed significantly higher TCR diversity (inverse Simpson) than normal lung tissue, at about 410 vs 180 (P = 0.0075, Mann-Whitney U test). The top 100 clones made up a significantly larger cumulative share of the repertoire in normal lung than in tumor tissue. Younger patients had significantly higher TCR diversity, and higher tumor TCR diversity was associated with shorter overall and disease-free survival. Neither the sequencing platform nor unique molecular identifiers are mentioned in the methods. Peripheral blood was not sequenced, so blood TCRbeta repertoires in these lung cancer patients were not examined.

Receptor libraries were prepared by multiplex PCR. Sequenced using an Illumina HiSeq 2500. TCRbeta libraries were built by three rounds of nested PCR using primers (Table S4), following protocols modified from ARM-PCR. PCR products of 200-500 bp were gel-excised and purified with the QIAquick gel extraction kit before sequencing. The authors processed their data as follows. Reads were cleaned with Trimmomatic, merged with FLASH into complete CDR3 sequences, and assigned to V(D)J germline segments with MiTCR. VDJtools was used to compute clonal diversity as the inverse Simpson's index. Productive reads were defined as in-frame sequences without a premature stop codon. TCRdb reworked the public reads: Q25 trimming with fastp, MiXCR clone assembly, productive beta chains retained. Rows with one shared CDR3 protein collapse into an entry with the most common genes and DNA. The V and J calls and clone size come from TCRdb's table, not from the authors' own analysis. The sample contains tens of thousands of distinct CDR3 sequences, around 59% of them found a single time. The ten most abundant clones make up about 32% of the sample.

The receptor was derived from a woman between 70 and 85 years old with non-small cell lung cancer. The sequenced sample consisted of distant non-tumor lung tissue. Recombination linked TRBV12-3 or TRBV12-4 to TRBJ2-7, with the D gene not confidently named. The CDR3 reads CASSLGTVSSYEQYF. The bases are TGTGCCAGCAGTTTAGGAACGGTAAGCTCCTACGAGCAGTACTTC.